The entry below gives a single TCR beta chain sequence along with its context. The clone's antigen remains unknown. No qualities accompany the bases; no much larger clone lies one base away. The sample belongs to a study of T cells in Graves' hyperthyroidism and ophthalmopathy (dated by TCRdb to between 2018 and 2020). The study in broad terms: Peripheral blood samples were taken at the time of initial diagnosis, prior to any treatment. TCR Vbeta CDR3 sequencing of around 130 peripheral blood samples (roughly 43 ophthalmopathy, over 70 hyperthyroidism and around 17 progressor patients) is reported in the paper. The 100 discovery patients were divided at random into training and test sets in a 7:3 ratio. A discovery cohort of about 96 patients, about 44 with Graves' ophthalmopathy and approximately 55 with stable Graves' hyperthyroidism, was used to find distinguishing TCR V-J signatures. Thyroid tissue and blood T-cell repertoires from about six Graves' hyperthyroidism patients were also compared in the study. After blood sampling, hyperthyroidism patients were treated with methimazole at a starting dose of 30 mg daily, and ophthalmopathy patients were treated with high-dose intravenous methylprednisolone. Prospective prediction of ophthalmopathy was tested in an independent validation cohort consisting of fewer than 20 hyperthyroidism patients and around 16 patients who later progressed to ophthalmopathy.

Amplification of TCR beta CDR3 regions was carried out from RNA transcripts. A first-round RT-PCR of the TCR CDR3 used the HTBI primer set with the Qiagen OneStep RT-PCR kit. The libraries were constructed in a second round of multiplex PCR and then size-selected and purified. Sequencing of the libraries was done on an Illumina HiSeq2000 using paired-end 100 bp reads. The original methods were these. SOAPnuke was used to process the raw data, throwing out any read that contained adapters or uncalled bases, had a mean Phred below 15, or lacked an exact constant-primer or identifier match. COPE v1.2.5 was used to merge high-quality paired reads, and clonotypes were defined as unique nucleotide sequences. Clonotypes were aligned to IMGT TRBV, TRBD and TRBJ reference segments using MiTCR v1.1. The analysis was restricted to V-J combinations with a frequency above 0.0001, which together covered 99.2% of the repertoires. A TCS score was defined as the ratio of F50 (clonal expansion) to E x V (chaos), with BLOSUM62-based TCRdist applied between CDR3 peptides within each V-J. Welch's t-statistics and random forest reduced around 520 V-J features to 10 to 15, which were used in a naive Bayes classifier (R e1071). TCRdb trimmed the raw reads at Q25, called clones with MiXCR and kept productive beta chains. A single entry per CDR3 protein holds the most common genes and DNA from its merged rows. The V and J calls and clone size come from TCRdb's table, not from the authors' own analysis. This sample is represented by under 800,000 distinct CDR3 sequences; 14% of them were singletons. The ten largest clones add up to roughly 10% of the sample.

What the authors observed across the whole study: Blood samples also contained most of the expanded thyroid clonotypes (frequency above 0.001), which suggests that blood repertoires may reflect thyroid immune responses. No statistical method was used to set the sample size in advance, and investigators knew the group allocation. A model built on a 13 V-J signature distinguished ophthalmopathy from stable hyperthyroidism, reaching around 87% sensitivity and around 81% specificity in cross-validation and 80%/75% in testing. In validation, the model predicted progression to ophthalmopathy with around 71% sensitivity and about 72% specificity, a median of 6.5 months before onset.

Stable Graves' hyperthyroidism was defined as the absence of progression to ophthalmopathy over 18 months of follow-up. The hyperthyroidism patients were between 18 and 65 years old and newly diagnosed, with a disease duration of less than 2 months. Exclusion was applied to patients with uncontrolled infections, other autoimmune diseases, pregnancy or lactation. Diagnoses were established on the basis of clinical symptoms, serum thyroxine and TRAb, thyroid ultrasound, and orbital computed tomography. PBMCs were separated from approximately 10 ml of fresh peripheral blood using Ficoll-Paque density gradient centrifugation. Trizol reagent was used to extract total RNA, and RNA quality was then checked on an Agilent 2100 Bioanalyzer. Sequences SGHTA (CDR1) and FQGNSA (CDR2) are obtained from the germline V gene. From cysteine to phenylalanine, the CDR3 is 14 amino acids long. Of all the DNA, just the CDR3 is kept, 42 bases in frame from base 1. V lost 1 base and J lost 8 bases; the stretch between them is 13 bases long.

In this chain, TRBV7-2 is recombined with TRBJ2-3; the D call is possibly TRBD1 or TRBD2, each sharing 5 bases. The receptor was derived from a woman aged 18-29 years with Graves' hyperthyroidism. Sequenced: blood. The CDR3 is CASSLGGPGPTQYF. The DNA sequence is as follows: TGTGCCAGCAGCTTAGGGGGACCCGGCCCTACGCAGTATTTT.